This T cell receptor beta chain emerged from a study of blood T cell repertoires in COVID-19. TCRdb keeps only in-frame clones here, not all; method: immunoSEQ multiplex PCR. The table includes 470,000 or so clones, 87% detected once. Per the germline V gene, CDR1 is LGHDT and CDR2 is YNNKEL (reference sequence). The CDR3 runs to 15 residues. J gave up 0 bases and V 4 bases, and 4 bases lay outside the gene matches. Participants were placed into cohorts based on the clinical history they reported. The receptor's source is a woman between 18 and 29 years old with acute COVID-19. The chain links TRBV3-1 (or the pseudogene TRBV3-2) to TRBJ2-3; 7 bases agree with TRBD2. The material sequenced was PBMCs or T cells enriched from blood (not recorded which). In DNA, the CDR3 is TGTGCCAGCAGCCGAATAGCGGGTAGCACAGATACGCAGTATTTT. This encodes CASSRIAGSTDTQYF.